The sample holds a few counts of the clone carrying this T cell receptor (beta chain). Its antigen is unknown. Universal primer sites and UMIs were introduced during 5'RACE template-switching synthesis of TCR cDNA. TCRdb processed the 5' RACE reads anew with MiXCR; each CDR3 protein has one entry. The profile covers around 310,000 distinct CDR3 sequences, with around 4.1% appearing a single time and roughly 26% taken by the ten largest. The V end was cut by 1 base, the J end by 7 bases, with 18 bases between. This CDR3 comprises 15 residues. Germline V gives CDR1 SGHKS, CDR2 YYEKEE (reference sequence). This specimen belongs to a study of T cells after yellow fever vaccination. Notes on the study in general: The study noted that FACS-sorted repertoires could contain abundant clonotypes contaminating from the bulk population. Most primary-vaccination clones recurred post-booster (around 95% CD4, over 70% CD8).

Sequences were derived from PBMCs, sampled 5 days after the yellow fever booster vaccination. The V call is TRBV5-5, the J call TRBJ2-7; D is perhaps TRBD2 (7 bases). This sequence originates from a man between 18 and 35 years old who received the YFV17D yellow fever vaccine. Written as DNA, the CDR3 is TGTGCCAGCAGCTTGTTAATAGGACAGCGGGAAGAGCAGTACGTC. This sequence encodes CASSLLIGQREEQYV.